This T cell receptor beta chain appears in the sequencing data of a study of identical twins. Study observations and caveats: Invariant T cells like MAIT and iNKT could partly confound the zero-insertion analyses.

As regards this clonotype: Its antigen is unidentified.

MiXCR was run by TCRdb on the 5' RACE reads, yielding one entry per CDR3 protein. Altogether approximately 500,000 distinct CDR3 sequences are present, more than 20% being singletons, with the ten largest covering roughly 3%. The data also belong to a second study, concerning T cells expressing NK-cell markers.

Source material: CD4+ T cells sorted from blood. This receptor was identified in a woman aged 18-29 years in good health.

CDR3 amino acids: CSARDPKAGTYEQYF. The CDR3 DNA reads TGCAGTGCTAGAGATCCCAAAGCGGGGACCTACGAGCAGTACTTC. This chain connects TRBV20-1 to TRBJ2-7; 7 positions agree with TRBD2. V was pared by 0 bases and J by 2 bases, with 7 bases of the junction left unmatched. This CDR3 contains 15 residues. Germline V gives CDR1 DFQATT, CDR2 SNEGSKA (reference sequence).